This T cell receptor beta chain was sequenced during a study of blood T cell repertoires in COVID-19. Original handling: Scientists estimated how many nucleated cells there were by amplifying reference gene primers. Assay: immunoSEQ multiplex PCR; the TCRdb copy retains only in-frame clones and omits some. The V and J calls and clone size are taken from that table; D and trimming were inferred from the DNA. The data contain tens of thousands of clones, approximately 89% of them singletons. The CDR3 is made up of 16 amino acids. With 7 bases clipped from V and 3 bases from J, the junction kept 15 bases outside the gene matches. Germline V CDR1 and CDR2: MDHEN, SYDVKM.

The chain joins TRBV28 to TRBJ2-7; 7 bases align to TRBD2. The TCR was taken from a human donor in a cohort sampled during active COVID-19. The source material was peripheral blood. The CDR3 loop is CASTPLGSAGVYEQYF. The CDR3 DNA follows: TGTGCCAGCACCCCTCTCGGGTCGGCGGGGGTCTACGAGCAGTACTTC.